This paragraph covers one T cell receptor beta chain sequence. Its ends do not fully match the called genes, so a read error is possible. This CDR3 comprises 13 residues. Looked up from germline, CDR1 is SGHRS and CDR2 is YFSETQ. The data originate from a study of CD8+CD57+ T cells in acquired aplastic anemia. Whole-study context: DNA recovered from sorted CD4+ and CD8+ cells had a mean of about 3.5 ug.

The TCR beta profiling, which covered VDJ combination and CDR3 sequence, was carried out using genomic DNA as the template. TCRdb re-derived calls from the reads in MiXCR, one entry per CDR3 protein. The sample has some 180,000 distinct CDR3 sequences, 48% seen once. Whoever was chosen for sequencing had shown CD8+CD57+ cell expansion by flow cytometry. Among the patients, all had severe acquired aplastic anemia. None of the patients had been given any therapy when their blood was sampled. The chain is built from TRBV5-1 and TRBJ1-6; D might be TRBD1 (6 bases). The sequenced material came from sorted CD4+, CD8+, or CD8+CD57+ T cells (not recorded which) from PBMCs. This TCR derives from a human donor with aplastic anemia. The CDR3 DNA follows: TGCGCCAGCAGAACAGGGACCAATTCACCTCTCCACTTT. Translation: CASRTGTNSPLHF.